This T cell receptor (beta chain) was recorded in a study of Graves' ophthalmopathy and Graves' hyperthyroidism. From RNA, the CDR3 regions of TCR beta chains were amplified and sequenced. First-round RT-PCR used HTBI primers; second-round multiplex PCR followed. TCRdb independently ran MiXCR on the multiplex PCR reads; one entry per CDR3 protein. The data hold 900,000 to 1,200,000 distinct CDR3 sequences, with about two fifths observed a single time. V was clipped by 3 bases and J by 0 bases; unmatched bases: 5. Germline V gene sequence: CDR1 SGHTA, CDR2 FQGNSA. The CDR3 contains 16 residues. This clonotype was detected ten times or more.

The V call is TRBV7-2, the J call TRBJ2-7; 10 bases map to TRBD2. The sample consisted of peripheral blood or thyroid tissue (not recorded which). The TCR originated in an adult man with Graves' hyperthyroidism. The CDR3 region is CASSFPLAGYSYEQYF. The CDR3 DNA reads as TGTGCCAGCAGCTTCCCACTAGCGGGGTACTCCTACGAGCAGTACTTC.